This T cell receptor beta chain is from a study of cytomegalovirus exposure and HLA in healthy donors. Regarding the study as a whole: In a later analysis, at a false discovery rate of 0.05, roughly 16,000 TCR beta sequences matched HLA alleles. Presence/absence analyses rested on an assumption that sequencing depth was roughly uniform across donors.

PCR involved 60 Vbeta and 13 Jbeta primers. Some clones are missing from TCRdb's copy, which holds only in-frame ones; the method was immunoSEQ multiplex PCR. The table lists roughly 190,000 clones, 80% to 90% of them singletons. A note on this clone: The antigen remains undetermined.

Per germline, CDR1 LNHNV and CDR2 YYDKDF (reference sequence). The CDR3 spans 19 residues. V gave up 0 bases and J gave up 0 bases; unmatched junction bases: 6. This TCR derives from a man aged 30-40 years in good health and CMV-seronegative. Sequenced sample: PBMCs. This chain connects TRBV15 to TRBJ2-4, with 12 bases identical to TRBD2. The CDR3 sequence: CATSRDRTSGTIAKNIQYF. CDR3 nucleotide sequence: TGTGCCACCAGCAGAGACCGGACTAGCGGGACCATAGCCAAAAACATTCAGTACTTC.